One and the same sample provided the 21 T cell receptor beta chains below, sequenced in a study of spatial heterogeneity in lung cancer. MiXCR, run by TCRdb on the 5' RACE reads, gives a single entry per CDR3 protein. The sample has 40,000 to 55,000 distinct CDR3 sequences; over 6.5% are singletons. Sample time point: sample taken at primary tumor resection. The sample was PBMCs, taken at surgery. The receptor set was obtained from a female donor with early-stage non-small cell lung cancer.

The chain has TRBV19 and TRBJ1-5; D is perhaps TRBD1 (5 bases). Germline V CDR1 and CDR2: LNHDA, SQIVND (reference sequence). CDR3 length: 14 residues. V gave up 5 bases and J gave up 6 bases, with 14 bases separating them. CDR3 DNA sequence: TGTGCCAGTAGTTCGTTCCAGGGCGGTCAGCCCCAGCATTTT. This codes for CASSSFQGGQPQHF. Full variable domain (outside the CDR3, taken from reference TRBV19 and TRBJ1-5): DGGITQSPKYLFRKEGQNVTLSCEQNLNHDAMYWYRQDPGQGLRLIYYSQIVNDFQKGDIAEGYSVSREKKESFPLTVTSAQKNPTAFYLCASSSFQGGQPQHFGDGTRLSIL.

This clonotype has a handful of counts. The gene calls are TRBV30 and TRBJ2-7, with a possible D match to TRBD2 (6 bases). With 3 bases removed from V and 3 bases from J, the gap between germline ends came to 15 bases. The CDR3 is 14 residues long. Germline values: CDR1 GTSNPN, CDR2 SVGIG (reference sequence). This CDR3 reads CAWRPGTQFYEQYF. Written as DNA, the CDR3 is TGTGCCTGGAGGCCCGGGACTCAGTTCTACGAGCAGTACTTC.

This clonotype came up many times. The genes are TRBV5-1 and TRBJ1-3; possible D gene TRBD1, 5 bases. The CDR3 spans 15 residues. The V gene lost 3 bases and the J gene lost 7 bases, with 17 bases spanning the gap. From germline, CDR1 is SGHRS and CDR2 YFSETQ. The CDR3 spells CASSSLGGESNTIYF. The CDR3 nucleotides read TGCGCCAGCAGCTCCCTCGGAGGGGAGAGCAACACCATATATTTT.

This clonotype was counted between two and nine times. The chain uses TRBV18 and TRBJ2-5; D uncertain. Germline values: CDR1 KGHSH, CDR2 LQKENI. CDR3 length: 17 residues. V was shortened by 3 bases and J by 2 bases, with 19 bases between the two germline ends. CDR3 coding DNA: TGTGCCAGCTCACCCTTTAACTCGGAGACACCTCAAGAGACCCAGTACTTC. Translating gives CASSPFNSETPQETQYF.

The chain recombines TRBV6-1 with TRBJ1-2; perhaps TRBD1 as D (5 bases). Trimming took 6 bases from V and 8 from J, leaving 22 bases between them. The CDR3 spans 15 residues. CDR1 is MNHNS and CDR2 is SASEGT in the germline V gene. CDR3 in amino acids: CASSKGDRGPGGYTF. CDR3 nucleotides: TGTGCCAGCAGCAAAGGGGATAGGGGCCCGGGCGGCTACACCTTC.

The V call is TRBV4-1, the J call TRBJ2-1, with D tentatively TRBD1 (6 bases). Deletions cut 3 bases from V and 0 bases from J, with 9 bases between. CDR1 is MGHRA, CDR2 YSYEKL, per germline. The CDR3 covers 15 residues. DNA of the CDR3: TGCGCCAGCAGCCATGACAGGAGCTCCTACAATGAGCAGTTCTTC. Encoded protein: CASSHDRSSYNEQFF.

This clonotype was recorded a few times. The rearrangement joins TRBV5-1 to TRBJ1-5; D is possibly TRBD1 (6 bases). With 5 bases removed from V and 5 bases from J, the gap between germline ends came to 17 bases. This CDR3 has 15 residues. CDR1 is SGHRS, CDR2 YFSETQ, per germline. CDR3: CASRLGNRGDQPQHF. Written as DNA, the CDR3 is TGCGCCAGCAGACTGGGAAATAGGGGGGATCAGCCCCAGCATTTT.

This clonotype was seen only a few times. CDR3 loop: CSARAGSSGNTIYF. The CDR3 nucleotides are TGCAGTGCTAGAGCCGGGTCCTCTGGAAACACCATATATTTT. V is TRBV20-1 and J is TRBJ1-3; D uncertain. CDR3 size: 14 residues. The V end was cut by 1 base, the J end by 0 bases, with 7 bases between. CDR1 is DFQATT and CDR2 is SNEGSKA in the germline V gene (reference sequence).

There are many counts of this clonotype. V is TRBV20-1 and J is TRBJ2-3; 12 positions agree with TRBD2. CDR1 and CDR2 from the germline V gene are DFQATT and SNEGSKA (reference sequence). V lost 0 bases and J lost 4; bases outside the gene matches: 5. The CDR3 length is 16 residues. DNA for the CDR3: TGCAGTGCTAGAGATCCTAGCGGGGGGGAGTCAGATACGCAGTATTTT. This codes for CSARDPSGGESDTQYF.

The rearrangement joins TRBV4-1 to TRBJ2-2; 7 nucleotides line up with TRBD1. Trimming took 4 bases from V and 1 from J; bases not matched to a gene: 6. Germline V gene data show CDR1 as MGHRA and CDR2 as YSYEKL. This CDR3 is 16 amino acids long. The DNA for the CDR3 is TGCGCCAGCAGCCCGCGGACAGGAGAGAACACCGGGGAGCTGTTTTTT. This gives the protein CASSPRTGENTGELFF.

The gene calls are TRBV6-4 and TRBJ2-6, with D possibly matching TRBD2 (6 bases). Trimming stripped 11 bases from V and 0 bases from J, with 23 bases between. The CDR3 extends over 18 amino acids. The germline gives CDR1 MRHNA, CDR2 SNTAGT. The DNA of the CDR3 is TGTGCCCTACTAGCAACGGCGCCATGGGGCTCTGGGGCCAACGTCCTGACTTTC. Amino acid sequence: CALLATAPWGSGANVLTF.

This sequence joins TRBV4-3 and TRBJ1-5; the D is unclear. The CDR3 runs 15 residues. CDR1 LGHNA and CDR2 YSLEER come from the germline V gene. V was cut by 3 bases and J by 3 bases, with 12 bases left in between. In DNA, the CDR3 is TGCGCCAGCAGCCACAGTTTAATCAACAATCAGCCCCAGCATTTT. This encodes CASSHSLINNQPQHF.

V and J are TRBV27 and TRBJ1-3, with a weak D call TRBD1 (6 bases). V was cut by 6 bases and J by 0 bases, with 12 bases left in between. CDR1 is MNHEY and CDR2 is SMNVEV in the germline V gene (reference sequence). This CDR3 is 15 amino acids long. Here the CDR3 DNA reads TGTGCCAGCAGCTTCCGACAGGCCTCTGGAAACACCATATATTTT. Amino acid sequence: CASSFRQASGNTIYF.

In this sample, this clonotype turned up many times. This chain uses TRBV7-9 with TRBJ1-6; D is perhaps TRBD1 (5 bases). V lost 3 bases, J lost 10 bases, and 10 bases lay in between. In germline, CDR1 is SEHNR, CDR2 FQNEAQ (reference sequence). This CDR3 spans 13 amino acids. The CDR3 DNA is TGTGCCAGCAGCTTCAGGGAAGGCTCACCCCTCCACTTT. This codes for CASSFREGSPLHF.

This clonotype was counted a few times. The chain couples TRBV11-2 to TRBJ2-2; 9 bases map to TRBD1. CDR3 length: 16 residues. Germline assignment: CDR1 SGHAT and CDR2 FQNNGV. Trimming at V came to 2 bases and at J to 4 bases, leaving 5 bases not matched to a gene. This chain's CDR3 is CASSLWDRDITGELFF. The CDR3 DNA is TGTGCCAGCAGCTTATGGGACAGGGACATCACCGGGGAGCTGTTTTTT. The whole variable domain, filled in from reference TRBV11-2 and TRBJ2-2, reads EAGVAQSPRYKIIEKRQSVAFWCNPISGHATLYWYQQILGQGPKLLIQFQNNGVVDDSQLPKDRFSAERLKGVDSTLKIQPAKLEDSAVYLCASSLWDRDITGELFFGEGSRLTVL.

This clonotype was detected ten times or more. The genes are TRBV10-3 and TRBJ2-3; 9 bases are a match to TRBD2. This CDR3 is 12 amino acids long. Germline trimming cut 8 bases from V and 3 bases from J; bases unmatched to any gene: 0. CDR1 is ENHRY, CDR2 SYGVKD, per germline. The CDR3 nucleotides read TGTGCCATCGGACTAGCGACAGATACGCAGTATTTT. This encodes CAIGLATDTQYF.

V usage is TRBV28 and J usage is TRBJ2-5; D unresolved. Germline-derived CDR1 and CDR2 are MDHEN and SYDVKM. Trimming shortened V by 9 bases and J by 4 bases, and 18 bases separated the two germline ends. CDR3 size: 14 residues. CDR3 DNA: TGTGCCAGACACCCGTCAAGGATCCGAGAGACCCAGTACTTC. Its translation: CARHPSRIRETQYF.

The sample holds a few counts of this clonotype. V and J are TRBV7-2 and TRBJ2-7, with TRBD1 matching 8 bases. V dropped 4 bases and J dropped 5; count of bases not matched to a gene: 4. This CDR3 comprises 13 residues. CDR1 SGHTA and CDR2 FQGNSA come from the germline V gene. The CDR3 bases are TGTGCCAGCAGCTCCTACAGGGGGAACGAGCAGTACTTC. Its translation: CASSSYRGNEQYF.

This clonotype has a count of ten or more. The rearrangement uses TRBV10-3 and TRBJ2-5; weak D call: TRBD2 (6 bases). The CDR3 runs 15 residues. Germline lookup yields CDR1 ENHRY and CDR2 SYGVKD. V lost 0 bases and J lost 5, with 13 bases in between. The CDR3 is CAISESEAGRETQYF. The DNA for the CDR3 is TGTGCCATCAGTGAGTCCGAGGCAGGGAGGGAGACCCAGTACTTC.

This clonotype has a count of ten or more. CDR3 DNA: TGCAGCGTGGCGGGACAGGGGGTGAATGAGCAGTTCTTC. This translates into CSVAGQGVNEQFF. The chain has TRBV29-1 and TRBJ2-1, with 11 bases that match TRBD1. This CDR3 region has 13 residues. V lost 6 bases, J lost 7 bases, and 5 bases stayed unmatched. Germline CDR1 and CDR2: SQVTM and ANQGSEA.

This clonotype has more than one count but fewer than ten. The chain joins TRBV10-3 to TRBJ2-3, with a possible D match to TRBD2 (5 bases). Germline CDR1 is ENHRY and CDR2 is SYGVKD. The CDR3 has 14 amino acids. V gave up 2 bases and J gave up 5 bases, with 11 bases separating them. The CDR3 DNA reads TGTGCCATCAGTGAGCCGGGTGGAGGAGATACGCAGTATTTT. This encodes CAISEPGGGDTQYF.